This T cell receptor beta chain was sequenced in a study of blood T cells in healthy people across ages. Combining a sample-barcoded 5' primer with a J-beta primer mix, a second PCR ran for 7 to 11 cycles. Per sample, CDR3-containing paired-end reads numbered at least 2.5 million. Each CDR3 protein gets one entry after TCRdb re-called the 5' RACE reads with MiXCR. Of about 930,000 distinct CDR3 sequences in the sample, almost 30% were seen once. CDR3 length equals 16 residues. Trimming removed 5 bases from V and 7 bases from J; junction bases left unmatched: 10. Comment on this clonotype: As yet, its antigen is unknown.

Study-level results: No one knew whether donors had CMV, which possibly confounded expanded clonotype changes. Calculation of diversity from one million T cells yielded estimates considered to be underestimates.

Separately, the same data were catalogued under a study of T cells of mothers and their children. From that paper: Reverse transcription into cDNA received all extracted RNA, at about 1.4 ug per 15 ul.

This clonotype was sampled from a woman between 40 and 50 years old in good health. V and J are TRBV12-3 or TRBV12-4 and TRBJ2-1; 11 bases are shared with TRBD2. The sequenced sample was blood. Here the CDR3 DNA reads TGTGCCAGCAGTATAAGCATAGCGGGGGGGCGGAATGAGCAGTTCTTC. This codes for CASSISIAGGRNEQFF.